The TCR beta chain described here comes from a study of shared clonotypes between healthy human individuals. Whole-study context: The study enrolled two women and three men aged 18 to 49.

Measured with immunoSEQ multiplex PCR; TCRdb has only the in-frame clones, and not every one. The data hold about 2,500,000 clones, with around nine tenths observed a single time. Trimming took off 0 bases at V and 4 bases at J, with 11 bases between the two ends. This CDR3 has 15 amino acids. Germline CDR1 and CDR2: SGDLS and YYNGEE. This TCR was recovered from a man younger than 30 in good health. The chain has TRBV9 and TRBJ2-1; D unclear. Sequenced input: naive CD4+ T cells sorted from blood. The subset: CD45RA+ positively selected. CDR3 residues: CASSVGLMGYNEQFF. In DNA form, the CDR3 reads TGTGCCAGCAGCGTAGGATTGATGGGGTACAATGAGCAGTTCTTC.